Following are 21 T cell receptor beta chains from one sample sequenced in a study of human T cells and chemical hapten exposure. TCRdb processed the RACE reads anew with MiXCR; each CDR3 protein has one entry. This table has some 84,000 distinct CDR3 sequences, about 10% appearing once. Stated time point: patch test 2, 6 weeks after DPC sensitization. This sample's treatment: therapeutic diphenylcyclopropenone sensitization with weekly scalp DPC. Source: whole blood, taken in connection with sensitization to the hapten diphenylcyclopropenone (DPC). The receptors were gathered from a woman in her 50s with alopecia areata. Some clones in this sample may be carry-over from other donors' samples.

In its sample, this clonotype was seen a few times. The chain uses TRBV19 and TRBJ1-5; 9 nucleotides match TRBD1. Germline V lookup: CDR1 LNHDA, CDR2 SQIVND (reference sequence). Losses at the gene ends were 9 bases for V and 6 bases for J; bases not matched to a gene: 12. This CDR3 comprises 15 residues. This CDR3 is CASHSGTGYFQPQHF. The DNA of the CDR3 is TGTGCCAGCCACTCTGGGACAGGGTACTTTCAGCCCCAGCATTTT.

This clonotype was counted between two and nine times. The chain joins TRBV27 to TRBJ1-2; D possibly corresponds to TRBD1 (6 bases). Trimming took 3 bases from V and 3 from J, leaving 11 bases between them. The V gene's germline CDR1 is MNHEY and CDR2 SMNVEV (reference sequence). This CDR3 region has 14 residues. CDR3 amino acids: CASSLRGADYGYTF. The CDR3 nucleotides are TGTGCCAGCAGTTTGAGGGGGGCGGACTATGGCTACACCTTC.

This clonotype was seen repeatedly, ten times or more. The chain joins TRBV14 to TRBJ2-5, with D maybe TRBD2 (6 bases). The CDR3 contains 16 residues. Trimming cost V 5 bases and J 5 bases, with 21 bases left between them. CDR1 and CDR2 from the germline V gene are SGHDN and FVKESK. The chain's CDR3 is CASSGLRRGGWETQYF. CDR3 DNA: TGTGCCAGCAGCGGGTTGCGCCGGGGAGGATGGGAGACCCAGTACTTC.

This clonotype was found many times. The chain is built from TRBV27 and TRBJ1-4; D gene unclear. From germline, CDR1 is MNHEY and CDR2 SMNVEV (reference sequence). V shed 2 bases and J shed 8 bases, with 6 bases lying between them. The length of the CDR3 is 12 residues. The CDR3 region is CASSLPGEKLFF. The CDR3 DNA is TGTGCCAGCAGTTTACCGGGGGAAAAACTGTTTTTT.

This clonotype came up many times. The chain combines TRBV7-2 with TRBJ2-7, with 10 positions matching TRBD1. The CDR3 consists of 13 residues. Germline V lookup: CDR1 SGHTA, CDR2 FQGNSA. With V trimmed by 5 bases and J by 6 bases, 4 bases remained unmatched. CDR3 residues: CASSEDRGREQYF. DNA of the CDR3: TGTGCCAGCAGCGAAGACAGGGGGCGCGAGCAGTACTTC. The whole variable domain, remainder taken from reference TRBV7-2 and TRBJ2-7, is GAGVSQSPSNKVTEKGKDVELRCDPISGHTALYWYRQSLGQGLEFLIYFQGNSAPDKSGLPSDRFSAERTGGSVSTLTIQRTQQEDSAVYLCASSEDRGREQYFGPGTRLTVT.

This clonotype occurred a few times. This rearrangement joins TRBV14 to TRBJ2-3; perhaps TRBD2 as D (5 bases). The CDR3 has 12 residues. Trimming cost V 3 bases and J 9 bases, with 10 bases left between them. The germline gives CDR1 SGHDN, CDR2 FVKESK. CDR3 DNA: TGTGCCAGCAGCCAGGGAGCGCCCACGCAGTATTTT. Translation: CASSQGAPTQYF.

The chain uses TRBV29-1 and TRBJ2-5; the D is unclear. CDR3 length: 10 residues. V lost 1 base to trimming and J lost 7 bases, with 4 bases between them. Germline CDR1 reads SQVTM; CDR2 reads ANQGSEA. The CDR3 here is CSVEVGTQYF. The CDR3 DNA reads TGCAGCGTTGAAGTGGGGACCCAGTACTTC.

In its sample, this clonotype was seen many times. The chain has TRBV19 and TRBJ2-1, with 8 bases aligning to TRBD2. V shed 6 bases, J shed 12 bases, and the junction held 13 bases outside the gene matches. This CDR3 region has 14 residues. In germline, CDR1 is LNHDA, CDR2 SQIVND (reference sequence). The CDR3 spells CASRGTRSSSGQFF. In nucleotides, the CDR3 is TGTGCCAGTAGGGGGACTAGGAGCTCCTCTGGGCAGTTCTTC.

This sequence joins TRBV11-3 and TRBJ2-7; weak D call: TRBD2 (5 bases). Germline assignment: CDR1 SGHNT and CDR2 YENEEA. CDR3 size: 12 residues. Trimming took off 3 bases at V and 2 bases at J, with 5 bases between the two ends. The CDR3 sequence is CASSLEAYEQYF. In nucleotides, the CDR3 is TGTGCCAGCAGCTTGGAGGCCTACGAGCAGTACTTC.

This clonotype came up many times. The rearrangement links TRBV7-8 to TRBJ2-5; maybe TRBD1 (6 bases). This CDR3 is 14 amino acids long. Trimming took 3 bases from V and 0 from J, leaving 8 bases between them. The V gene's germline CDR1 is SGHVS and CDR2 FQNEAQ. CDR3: CASSLDRYQETQYF. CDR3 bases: TGTGCCAGCAGCTTGGACAGATACCAAGAGACCCAGTACTTC.

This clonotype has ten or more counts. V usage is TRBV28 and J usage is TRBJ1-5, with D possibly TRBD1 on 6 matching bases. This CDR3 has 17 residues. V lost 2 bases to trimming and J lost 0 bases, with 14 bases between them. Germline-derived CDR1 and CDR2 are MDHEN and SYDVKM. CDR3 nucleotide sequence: TGTGCCAGCAGTTTAGAGGCGGGGGCCTATAGCAATCAGCCCCAGCATTTT. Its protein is CASSLEAGAYSNQPQHF. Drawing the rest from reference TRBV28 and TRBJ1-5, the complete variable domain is DVKVTQSSRYLVKRTGEKVFLECVQDMDHENMFWYRQDPGLGLRLIYFSYDVKMKEKGDIPEGYSVSREKKERFSLILESASTNQTSMYLCASSLEAGAYSNQPQHFGDGTRLSIL.

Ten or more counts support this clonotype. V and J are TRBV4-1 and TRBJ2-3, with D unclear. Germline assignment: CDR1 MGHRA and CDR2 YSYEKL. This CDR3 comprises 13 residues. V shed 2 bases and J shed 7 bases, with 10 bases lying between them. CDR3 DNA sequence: TGCGCCAGCAGCCAATTTATGTTGTATACGCAGTATTTT. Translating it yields CASSQFMLYTQYF.

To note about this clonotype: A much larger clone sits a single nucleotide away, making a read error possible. CDR3 nucleotide sequence: TGTGCCACCAGCCGAGTAGCGGGAGTACAAGATACGCGGTATTTT. Protein sequence: CATSRVAGVQDTRYF. The chain links TRBV15 to TRBJ2-3, with TRBD2 matching over 9 bases. There are 15 residues in the CDR3. From germline, CDR1 is LNHNV and CDR2 YYDKDF (reference sequence).

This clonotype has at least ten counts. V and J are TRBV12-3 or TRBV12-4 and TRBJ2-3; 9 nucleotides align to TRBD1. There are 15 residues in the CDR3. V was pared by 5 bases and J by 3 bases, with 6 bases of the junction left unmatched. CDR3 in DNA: TGTGCCAGCAGTCGAACAGGGGGCGGGACAGATACGCAGTATTTT. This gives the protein CASSRTGGGTDTQYF.

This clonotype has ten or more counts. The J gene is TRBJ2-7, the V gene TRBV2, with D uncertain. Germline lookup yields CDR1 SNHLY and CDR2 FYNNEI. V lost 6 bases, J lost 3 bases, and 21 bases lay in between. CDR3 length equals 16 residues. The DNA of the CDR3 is TGTGCCAGCAGCGAATACAGCACGGGTTACCGCTACGAGCAGTACTTC. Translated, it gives CASSEYSTGYRYEQYF.

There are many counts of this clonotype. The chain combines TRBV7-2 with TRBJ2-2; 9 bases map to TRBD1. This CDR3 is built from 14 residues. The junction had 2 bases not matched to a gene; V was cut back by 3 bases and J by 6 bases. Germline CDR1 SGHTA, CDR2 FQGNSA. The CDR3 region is CASSFRQGAGELFF. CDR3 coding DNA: TGTGCCAGCAGCTTTAGACAGGGGGCCGGGGAGCTGTTTTTT.

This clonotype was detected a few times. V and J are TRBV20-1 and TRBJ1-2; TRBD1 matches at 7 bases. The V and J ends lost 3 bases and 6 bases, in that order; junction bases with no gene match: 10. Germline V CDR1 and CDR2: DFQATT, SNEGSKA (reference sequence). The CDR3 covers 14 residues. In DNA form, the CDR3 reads TGCAGTGCTAGCCCCCAGGGGGGGTTAGATGGCTACACCTTC. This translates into CSASPQGGLDGYTF.

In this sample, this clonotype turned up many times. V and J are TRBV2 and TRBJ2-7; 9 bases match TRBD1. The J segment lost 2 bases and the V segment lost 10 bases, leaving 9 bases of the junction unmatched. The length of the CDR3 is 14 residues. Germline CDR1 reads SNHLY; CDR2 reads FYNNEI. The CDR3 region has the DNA TGTGCCACCACAGACCGACAGGGGGCCTACGAGCAGTACTTC. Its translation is CATTDRQGAYEQYF.

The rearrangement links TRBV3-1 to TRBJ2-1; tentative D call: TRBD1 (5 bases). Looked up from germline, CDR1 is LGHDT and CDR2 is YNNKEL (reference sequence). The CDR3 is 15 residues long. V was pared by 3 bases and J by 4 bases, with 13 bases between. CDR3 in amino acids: CASSQVGRGYNEQFF. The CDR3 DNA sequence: TGTGCCAGCAGCCAGGTGGGTAGGGGATACAATGAGCAGTTCTTC.

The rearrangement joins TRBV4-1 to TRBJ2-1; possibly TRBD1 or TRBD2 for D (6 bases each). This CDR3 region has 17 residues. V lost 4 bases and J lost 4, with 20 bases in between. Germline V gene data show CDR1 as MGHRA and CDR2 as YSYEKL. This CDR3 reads CASSPIFGGSPYNEQFF. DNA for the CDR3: TGCGCCAGCAGCCCAATCTTCGGGGGCAGCCCTTACAATGAGCAGTTCTTC.

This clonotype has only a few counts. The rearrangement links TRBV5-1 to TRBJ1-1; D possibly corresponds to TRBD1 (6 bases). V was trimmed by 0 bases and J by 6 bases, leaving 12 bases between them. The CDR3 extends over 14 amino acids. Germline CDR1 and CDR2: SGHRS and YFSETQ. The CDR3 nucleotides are TGCGCCAGCAGCTTGGGGGGGCCGGCCCCTGAAGCTTTCTTT. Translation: CASSLGGPAPEAFF.